This T cell receptor beta chain was captured in a study of identical twins. Study outcomes and limitations: Researchers reported weaker excess twin sharing in beta out-of-frame sequences. Zero-insertion findings could be partly confounded by invariant cells (MAIT and iNKT cells).

The sample holds a few counts of this clonotype. The antigen is undetermined. Using its own MiXCR run on the 5' RACE reads, TCRdb lists one record per CDR3 protein. Here the sample spans under 250,000 distinct CDR3 sequences, roughly 10% being singletons. V was cut by 6 bases and J by 14 bases, with 17 bases left in between. The CDR3 extends over 12 amino acids. The germline CDR1 and CDR2 sequences are MNHEY and SVGAGI. The sequence came from a woman between 18 and 30 years old in good health. The gene calls are TRBV6-5 and TRBJ2-1; D possibly corresponds to TRBD2 (6 bases). Sequences were obtained from memory (CD45RO+) T cells sorted from blood. The CDR3 region has the DNA TGTGCCAGCAGGATGAGGAGGGGCGAGGAGTTCTTC. Translated, it gives CASRMRRGEEFF.